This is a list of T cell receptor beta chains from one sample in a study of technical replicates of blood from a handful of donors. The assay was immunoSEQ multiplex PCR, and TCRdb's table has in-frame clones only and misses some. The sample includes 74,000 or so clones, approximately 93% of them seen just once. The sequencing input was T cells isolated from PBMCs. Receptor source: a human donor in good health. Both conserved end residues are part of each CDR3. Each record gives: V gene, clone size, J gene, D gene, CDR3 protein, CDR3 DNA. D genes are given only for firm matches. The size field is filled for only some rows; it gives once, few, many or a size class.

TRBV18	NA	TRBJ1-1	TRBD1	CASSRQGTEAFF	TGTGCCAGCTCACGACAGGGTACTGAAGCTTTCTTT
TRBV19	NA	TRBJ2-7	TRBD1	CASSPRTGPAHEQYF	TGTGCCAGTAGTCCCCGGACAGGGCCAGCGCACGAGCAGTACTTC
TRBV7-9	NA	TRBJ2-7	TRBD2	CASSWAPGQVASGRSEQYF	TGTGCCAGCAGCTGGGCGCCGGGACAGGTAGCTAGCGGGAGATCCGAGCAGTACTTC
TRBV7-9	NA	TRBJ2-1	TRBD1	CASSLADGTGGYEQFF	TGTGCCAGCAGCTTAGCGGACGGGACAGGGGGGTATGAGCAGTTCTTC
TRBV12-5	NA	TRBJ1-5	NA	CASGQGDQPQHF	TGTGCTAGTGGACAGGGTGATCAGCCCCAGCATTTT
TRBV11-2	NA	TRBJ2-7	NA	CASSFLSYEQYF	TGTGCCAGCAGCTTTCTCTCCTACGAGCAGTACTTC
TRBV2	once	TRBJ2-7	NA	CASSSTTVGYEQYF	TGTGCCAGCAGCTCCACGACAGTAGGCTACGAGCAGTACTTC
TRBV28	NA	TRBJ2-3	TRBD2	CASSRTSGRAGTQYF	TGTGCCAGCAGCCGGACTAGCGGGAGGGCCGGTACGCAGTATTTT
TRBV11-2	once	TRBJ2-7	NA	CASSLDGTNIWLYEQYF	TGTGCCAGCAGCTTAGATGGGACAAATATCTGGCTCTACGAGCAGTACTTC
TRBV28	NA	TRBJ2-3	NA	CASSGDNSTDTQYF	TGTGCCAGCAGTGGGGACAATAGCACAGATACGCAGTATTTT
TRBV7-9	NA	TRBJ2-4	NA	CASSFGDTAFQYF	TGTGCCAGCAGCTTCGGGGACACGGCTTTCCAGTACTTC
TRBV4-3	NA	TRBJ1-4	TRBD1	CASSHRGRGNEKLFF	TGCGCCAGCAGCCACAGGGGGCGCGGTAATGAAAAACTGTTTTTT
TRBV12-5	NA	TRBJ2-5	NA	CASGHGLETQYF	TGTGCTAGTGGCCACGGGTTGGAGACCCAGTACTTC
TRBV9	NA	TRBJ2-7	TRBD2	CASRGLAGYTYEQYF	TGTGCCAGCAGGGGACTAGCGGGATATACCTACGAGCAGTACTTC
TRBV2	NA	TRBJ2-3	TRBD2	CASGSGGTDTQYF	TGTGCCAGCGGCAGCGGGGGTACAGATACGCAGTATTTT
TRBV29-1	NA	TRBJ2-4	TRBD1	CSDGQGYF	TGCAGCGATGGACAGGGGTACTTC
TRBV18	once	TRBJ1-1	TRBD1	CASSSLGTGEINTEAFF	TGTGCCAGCTCGTCGCTGGGGACAGGGGAGATAAACACTGAAGCTTTCTTT
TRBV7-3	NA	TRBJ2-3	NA	CASSLGRGLTDTQYF	TGTGCCAGCAGCTTAGGGCGGGGGCTCACAGATACGCAGTATTTT
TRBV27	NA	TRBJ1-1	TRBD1	CASSLWTGMTEAFF	TGTGCCAGCAGTTTATGGACAGGGATGACTGAAGCTTTCTTT
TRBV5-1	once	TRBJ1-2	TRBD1	CASSPLSGTGSYGYTF	TGCGCCAGCAGCCCCCTCTCCGGGACAGGCTCCTATGGCTACACCTTC
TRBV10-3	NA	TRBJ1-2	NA	CAISEGQNYGYTF	TGTGCCATCAGTGAAGGACAGAACTATGGCTACACCTTC
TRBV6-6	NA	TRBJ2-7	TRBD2	CASSYLAATYEQYF	TGTGCCAGCAGTTATCTAGCGGCAACTTACGAGCAGTACTTC
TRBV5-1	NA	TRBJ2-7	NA	CASSFRGSSYEQYF	TGCGCCAGCAGCTTCAGGGGAAGCTCCTACGAGCAGTACTTC
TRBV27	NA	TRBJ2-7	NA	CASSVGGKSVYEQYF	TGTGCCAGCAGTGTCGGCGGGAAGAGTGTGTACGAGCAGTACTTC
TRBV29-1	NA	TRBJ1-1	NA	CSALGSNEAFF	TGCAGCGCCCTCGGGTCGAATGAAGCTTTCTTT
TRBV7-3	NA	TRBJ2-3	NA	CASSPDRDTQYF	TGTGCCAGCAGCCCCGACAGAGATACGCAGTATTTT
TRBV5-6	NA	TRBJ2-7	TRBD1	CASSSGQGASEQYF	TGTGCCAGCAGCTCTGGACAGGGGGCCTCCGAGCAGTACTTC
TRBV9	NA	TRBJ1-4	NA	CASSVGAATNEKLFF	TGTGCCAGCAGCGTAGGGGCTGCAACTAATGAAAAACTGTTTTTT